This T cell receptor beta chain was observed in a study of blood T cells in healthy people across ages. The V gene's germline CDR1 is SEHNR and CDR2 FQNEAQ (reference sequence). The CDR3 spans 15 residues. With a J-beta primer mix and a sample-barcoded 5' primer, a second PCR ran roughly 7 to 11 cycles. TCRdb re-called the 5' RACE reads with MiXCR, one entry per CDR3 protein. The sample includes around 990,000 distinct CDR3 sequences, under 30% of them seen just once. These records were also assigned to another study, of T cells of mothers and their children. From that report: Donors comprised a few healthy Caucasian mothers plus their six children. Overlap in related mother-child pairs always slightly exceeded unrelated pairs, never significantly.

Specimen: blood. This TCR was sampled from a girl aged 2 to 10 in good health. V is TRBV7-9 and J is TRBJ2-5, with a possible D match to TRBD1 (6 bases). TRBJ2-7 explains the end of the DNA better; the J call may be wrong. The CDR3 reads CASSVTQGHPFEQYF. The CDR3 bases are TGTGCCAGCAGCGTAACACAGGGACATCCATTCGAGCAGTACTTC.